This passage covers 3 T cell receptor beta chains from one sample sequenced in a study of blood T cells in healthy people across ages. For the second PCR, which ran for about 6 to 11 cycles, a sample-barcoded 5' primer and a J-beta primer mix were used. TCRdb called the 5' RACE reads again in MiXCR, with one record for every CDR3 protein. The table includes approximately 810,000 distinct CDR3 sequences, 29% detected once. The specimen was blood. The receptors were gathered from a woman older than 75 in good health.

This clonotype occurred many times. The J gene is TRBJ2-5, the V gene TRBV2; D tentatively fits TRBD1 or TRBD2 (5 bases each). The end of the DNA is better explained by TRBJ2-7, so the J call may be wrong. The CDR3 runs to 14 residues. Looked up from germline, CDR1 is SNHLY and CDR2 is FYNNEI. DNA of the CDR3: TGTGCCAGCACCGGGAAGGGGATACCTACCGAGCAGTACTTC. Encoded protein: CASTGKGIPTEQYF.

Remarks on this clonotype: With a much larger clone just one base away, this may be a read error. The chain links TRBV7-2 to TRBJ1-2, with TRBD1 identical over 8 bases. There are 14 residues in the CDR3. V lost 5 bases to trimming and J lost 5 bases; unmatched junction nucleotides: 7. The germline CDR1 and CDR2 sequences are SGHTA and FQGNSA. The CDR3: CASSPDRGCYGYTF. For the CDR3, the DNA is TGTGCCAGCAGCCCAGACAGGGGATGTTATGGCTACACCTTC. The complete variable domain, with remaining parts taken from reference TRBV7-2 and TRBJ1-2, reads GAGVSQSPSNKVTEKGKDVELRCDPISGHTALYWYRQSLGQGLEFLIYFQGNSAPDKSGLPSDRFSAERTGGSVSTLTIQRTQQEDSAVYLCASSPDRGCYGYTFGSGTRLTVV.

A single count supports this clonotype. A much larger clonotype is one base distant, so this may be a read error. This sequence joins TRBV6-2 or TRBV6-3 and TRBJ2-2; maybe TRBD2 (5 bases). Per germline, CDR1 MNHEY and CDR2 SVGEGT. CDR3 length: 14 residues. The CDR3: CASSYSGGTGERFF. Here the CDR3 DNA reads TGTGCCAGCAGTTACTCAGGTGGCACCGGGGAGCGGTTTTTT.